Included here is one T cell receptor beta chain sequence, with context. Antigen unknown. The sample comes from a study of CD4 T cells in relation to SARS-CoV-2 and coronaviruses. For around ten days, around 100,000 sorted CD4+ cells grew with T cell-depleted PBMCs and CEF. Trimming cost V 6 bases and J 0 bases, with 14 bases left between them. The CDR3 totals 15 residues. Germline CDR1 SGHTA, CDR2 FQGNSA. Sequenced by immunoSEQ multiplex PCR; TCRdb stores in-frame clones only, minus some. This sample carries 36,000 or so clones, around four fifths of them seen once, and the ten largest clones take less than 3.5%.

The source material was memory CD4+ T cells from PBMCs, cultured in vitro. The rearrangement links TRBV7-2 to TRBJ2-5; unclear D gene. The receptor was derived from an adult with COVID-19. The CDR3 nucleotides read TGTGCCAGCAGTTCACGACGGACGAACCAAGAGACCCAGTACTTC. Amino acid sequence: CASSSRRTNQETQYF.